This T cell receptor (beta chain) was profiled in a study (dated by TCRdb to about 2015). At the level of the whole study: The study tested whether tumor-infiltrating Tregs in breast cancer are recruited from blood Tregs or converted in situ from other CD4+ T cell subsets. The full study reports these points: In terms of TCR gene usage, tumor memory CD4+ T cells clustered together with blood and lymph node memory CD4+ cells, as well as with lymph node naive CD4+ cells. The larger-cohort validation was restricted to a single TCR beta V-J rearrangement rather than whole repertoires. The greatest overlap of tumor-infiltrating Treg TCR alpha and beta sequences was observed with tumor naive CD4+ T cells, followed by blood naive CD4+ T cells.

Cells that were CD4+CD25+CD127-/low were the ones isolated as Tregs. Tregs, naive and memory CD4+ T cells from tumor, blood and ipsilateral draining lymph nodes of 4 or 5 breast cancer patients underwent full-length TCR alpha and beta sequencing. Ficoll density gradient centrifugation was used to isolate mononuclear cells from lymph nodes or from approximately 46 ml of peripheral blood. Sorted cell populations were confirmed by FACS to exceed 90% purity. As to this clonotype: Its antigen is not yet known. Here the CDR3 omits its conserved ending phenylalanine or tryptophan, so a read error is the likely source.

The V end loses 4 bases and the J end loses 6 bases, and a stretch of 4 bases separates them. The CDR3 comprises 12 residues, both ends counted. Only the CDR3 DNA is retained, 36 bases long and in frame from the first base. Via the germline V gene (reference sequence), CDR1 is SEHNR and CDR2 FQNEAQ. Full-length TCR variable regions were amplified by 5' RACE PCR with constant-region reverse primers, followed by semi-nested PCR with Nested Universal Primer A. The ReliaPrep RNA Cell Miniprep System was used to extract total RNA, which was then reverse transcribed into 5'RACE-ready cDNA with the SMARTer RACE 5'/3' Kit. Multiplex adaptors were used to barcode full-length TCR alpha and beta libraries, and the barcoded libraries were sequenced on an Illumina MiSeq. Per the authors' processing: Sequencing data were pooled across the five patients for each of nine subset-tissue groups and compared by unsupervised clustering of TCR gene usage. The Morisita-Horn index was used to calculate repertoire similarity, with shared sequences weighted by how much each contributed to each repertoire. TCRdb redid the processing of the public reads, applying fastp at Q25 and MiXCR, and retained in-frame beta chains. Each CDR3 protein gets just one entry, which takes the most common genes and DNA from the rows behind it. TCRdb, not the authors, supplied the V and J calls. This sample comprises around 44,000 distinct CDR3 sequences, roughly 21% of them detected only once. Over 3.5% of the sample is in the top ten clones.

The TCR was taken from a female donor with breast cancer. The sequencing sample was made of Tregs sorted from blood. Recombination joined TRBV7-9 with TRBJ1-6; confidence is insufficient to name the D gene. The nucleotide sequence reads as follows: TGTGCCAGCAGCTCGGTTAATTCACCCCTCCACTCT. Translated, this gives CASSSVNSPLHS.